One sample yielded the 15 T cell receptor beta chains listed below, sequenced in a study of control samples from healthy donors and cancer patients. Data came from immunoSEQ multiplex PCR; TCRdb stores just in-frame clones and leaves some out. The repertoire includes about 58,000 clones, around 89% of them detected once, and under 7% sits in the top ten. What was sequenced was PBMCs. Receptors were obtained from a man in his sixties with colorectal cancer.

The chain carries TRBV7-9 and TRBJ2-7, with D unresolved. The V end lost 5 bases, the J end lost 10 bases, and 15 bases lay between the germline ends. Germline V gene data show CDR1 as SEHNR and CDR2 as FQNEAQ (reference sequence). The CDR3 is made up of 12 amino acids. CDR3 sequence reads: CASSRTEDFQYF. Here the CDR3 DNA reads TGTGCCAGCAGCAGGACGGAAGACTTTCAGTACTTC.

The chain carries TRBV7-2 and TRBJ2-7; a weak D match, TRBD1 (5 bases). The CDR3 contains 13 residues. Germline loops: CDR1 SGHTA, CDR2 FQGNSA. V lost 0 bases, J lost 4 bases, and 7 bases lay in between. The CDR3 spells CASSLARGYEQYF. The CDR3, as DNA: TGTGCCAGCAGCTTAGCAAGGGGTTACGAGCAGTACTTC.

The rearrangement joins TRBV2 to TRBJ1-1, with D possibly being TRBD1 (5 bases). The germline V gene encodes CDR1 SNHLY and CDR2 FYNNEI. V gave up 5 bases and J gave up 5 bases, with 12 bases separating them. The CDR3 sequence is 13 residues long. The CDR3 is CASSKPGGTEAFF. The CDR3 DNA is TGTGCCAGCAGTAAGCCGGGGGGGACTGAAGCTTTCTTT.

The chain joins TRBV9 to TRBJ2-2, with a weak D call TRBD2 (6 bases). V dropped 2 bases and J dropped 4 bases, with 15 bases sitting between them. Looked up from germline, CDR1 is SGDLS and CDR2 is YYNGEE. This CDR3 spans 16 amino acids. The CDR3 coding sequence is TGTGCCAGCAGCGTTGCCGGGACTCAGATCACCGGGGAGCTGTTTTTT. Protein sequence: CASSVAGTQITGELFF. The full variable domain, with the rest looked up from reference TRBV9 and TRBJ2-2, is DSGVTQTPKHLITATGQRVTLRCSPRSGDLSVYWYQQSLDQGLQFLIQYYNGEERAKGNILERFSAQQFPDLHSELNLSSLELGDSALYFCASSVAGTQITGELFFGEGSRLTVL.

The chain carries TRBV7-9 and TRBJ2-3; 7 nucleotides agree with TRBD2. Losses at the gene ends were 3 bases for V and 3 bases for J; bases not matched to a gene: 3. Germline-derived CDR1 and CDR2 are SEHNR and FQNEAQ (reference sequence). This CDR3 is built from 14 residues. CDR3 loop: CASSLELATDTQYF. As DNA, the CDR3 is TGTGCCAGCAGCTTGGAACTAGCGACAGATACGCAGTATTTT.

The chain recombines TRBV5-8 with TRBJ2-5; perhaps TRBD1 as D (6 bases). Germline lookup yields CDR1 SGHTS and CDR2 YDEGEE. V shed 5 bases and J shed 3 bases, with 17 bases lying between them. CDR3 length equals 15 residues. The CDR3 region is CASSAPGASEETQYF. CDR3 DNA sequence: TGTGCCAGCAGTGCCCCAGGGGCATCGGAAGAGACCCAGTACTTC.

The gene calls are TRBV27 and TRBJ2-2; TRBD2 might be the D (5 bases). There are 12 residues in the CDR3. The V gene lost 6 bases and the J gene lost 7 bases, with 9 bases spanning the gap. In germline, CDR1 is MNHEY, CDR2 SMNVEV (reference sequence). CDR3 sequence: CASRHGNGELFF. CDR3 nucleotide sequence: TGTGCCAGCAGGCACGGGAACGGGGAGCTGTTTTTT.

The rearrangement links TRBV7-3 to TRBJ2-5; TRBD1 matches at 10 bases. Germline trimming cut 5 bases from V and 5 bases from J; bases unmatched to any gene: 8. From germline, CDR1 is SGHTA and CDR2 FQGTGA. CDR3 size: 15 residues. CDR3 coding DNA: TGTGCCAGCAGCCCCGGGGGACAGGGGAGGGAGACCCAGTACTTC. Translated: CASSPGGQGRETQYF.

This clone was seen more than once but under ten times. This chain joins TRBV18 and TRBJ1-5; D possibly corresponds to TRBD1 (5 bases). The length of the CDR3 is 15 residues. Germline-derived CDR1 and CDR2 are KGHSH and LQKENI. V lost 3 bases to trimming and J lost 2 bases, with 11 bases between them. CDR3 nucleotides: TGTGCCAGCTCACCGGAAGGGGTGCGCAATCAGCCCCAGCATTTT. This sequence encodes CASSPEGVRNQPQHF.

This sequence joins TRBV15 and TRBJ1-5, with a weak D call TRBD1 (6 bases). Germline CDR1 reads LNHNV; CDR2 reads YYDKDF (reference sequence). V was clipped by 5 bases and J by 3 bases, with 17 bases between them. This CDR3 has 16 amino acids. CDR3 sequence reads: CATSLGHGRINQPQHF. In nucleotides, the CDR3 is TGTGCCACCAGCTTGGGACATGGACGGATCAATCAGCCCCAGCATTTT.

The V gene is TRBV7-9, the J gene TRBJ1-1; D ambiguous. V lost 0 bases and J 2 bases, leaving 4 bases between the germline ends. Germline values: CDR1 SEHNR, CDR2 FQNEAQ (reference sequence). CDR3 length: 13 amino acids. The CDR3 nucleotides read TGTGCCAGCAGCTTAGCAGCCAACACTGAAGCTTTCTTT. This encodes CASSLAANTEAFF.

This chain links TRBV23-1 with TRBJ2-7; perhaps TRBD1 as D (5 bases). TRBV23-1 is annotated as an ORF whose role is uncertain. V was pared by 4 bases and J by 5 bases, with 12 bases between. CDR3 length: 13 residues. The CDR3: CASSLSRGHEQYF. The CDR3 DNA follows: TGCGCCAGCAGTCTCTCAAGGGGTCACGAGCAGTACTTC.

This chain connects TRBV5-5 to TRBJ1-4; D is uncertain. V was trimmed by 5 bases and J by 6 bases, leaving 20 bases between them. The CDR3 totals 16 residues. Germline V lookup: CDR1 SGHKS, CDR2 YYEKEE (reference sequence). CDR3 bases: TGTGCCAGCAGTTACTCAAACTGGGAGCGATATGAAAAACTGTTTTTT. This encodes CASSYSNWERYEKLFF.

This clone was detected only once. The chain recombines TRBV7-2 with TRBJ2-1; unclear D gene. The CDR3 is 14 residues long. The V end lost 1 base, the J end lost 8 bases, and 12 bases lay between the germline ends. In germline, CDR1 is SGHTA, CDR2 FQGNSA. The CDR3 here is CASSLVSDSDEQFF. CDR3 in DNA: TGTGCCAGCAGCTTAGTGTCAGATTCAGATGAGCAGTTCTTC. Looking up the rest from reference TRBV7-2 and TRBJ2-1 gives the full variable domain: GAGVSQSPSNKVTEKGKDVELRCDPISGHTALYWYRQSLGQGLEFLIYFQGNSAPDKSGLPSDRFSAERTGGSVSTLTIQRTQQEDSAVYLCASSLVSDSDEQFFGPGTRLTVL.

The sample holds one count of this clone. The chain combines TRBV7-2 with TRBJ2-3; possible D gene TRBD2, 5 bases. V was cut by 0 bases and J by 0 bases, with 19 bases left in between. This CDR3 has 19 amino acids. CDR1 is SGHTA, CDR2 FQGNSA, per germline. The CDR3 spells CASSLAELARRRSTDTQYF. Written as DNA, the CDR3 is TGTGCCAGCAGCTTAGCGGAATTAGCGAGGCGTAGAAGCACAGATACGCAGTATTTT.